Listed below are T cell receptor beta chains from one sample, sequenced in a study of T cell repertoires in cytomegalovirus infection. TCRdb ran MiXCR on the reads and lists one entry per CDR3 protein. The sample contains roughly 320,000 distinct CDR3 sequences, around 9.5% of which appear only once. The sample comprised PBMCs. These receptors originate from a human donor in good health (CMV status not recorded). Some clones in this sample may be carry-over from other donors' samples. Both conserved end residues are part of each CDR3. D genes are given only for firm matches. Size is omitted from some rows. Given values are once, few, many or a class for expanded clones.

clone_size j_call v_call d_call cdr3_nt cdr3_aa
few TRBJ1-1 TRBV6-6 TRBD1 TGTGCCAGCAGCCCCGGGACAGGGGAGGGTAGCACTGAAGCTTTCTTT CASSPGTGEGSTEAFF
few TRBJ1-5 TRBV19 . TGTGCCAGTAGAACTCCGACAGGAATCAATCAGCCCCAGCATTTT CASRTPTGINQPQHF
few TRBJ1-1 TRBV7-3 . TGTGCCAGCAGCAGGGACGGAAAGAACACTGAAGCTTTCTTT CASSRDGKNTEAFF
few TRBJ1-4 TRBV6-1 . TGTGCCAGCTCTCGGGCCCGGGCAACTAATGAAAAACTGTTTTTT CASSRARATNEKLFF
many TRBJ2-5 TRBV28 . TGTGCCAGCAGTTTAGGCCTTCTCCAAGAGACCCAGTACTTC CASSLGLLQETQYF
many TRBJ1-5 TRBV19 . TGTGCCAGTAGTATAGGCCCACAGGGAGGAACGCAGCCCCAGCATTTT CASSIGPQGGTQPQHF
. TRBJ2-3 TRBV20-1 . TGCAGTGCCGGCAGGGCCTCAGATACGCAGTATTTT CSAGRASDTQYF
few TRBJ2-4 TRBV28 . TGTGCCAGCAGCCCTAACTTCAAAAACATTCAGTACTTC CASSPNFKNIQYF
few TRBJ2-1 TRBV11-1 . TGTGCCAGCAGGCCCCTAGGGGCCCTCAATGAGCAGTTCTTC CASRPLGALNEQFF
many TRBJ2-3 TRBV7-2 . TGTGCCAGCAGCGCCAGGGATACGCAGTATTTT CASSARDTQYF
many TRBJ1-6 TRBV27 . TGTGCCAGCAGTCCCCGAACCGGGGGAAGATCCTATAATTCACCCCTCCACTTT CASSPRTGGRSYNSPLHF
. TRBJ1-1 TRBV7-6 . TGTGCCAGCAGCCTGAGGGGGGGGGTGAACACTGAAGCTTTCTTT CASSLRGGVNTEAFF
few TRBJ2-5 TRBV2 . TGTGCCAGCAGTGAAGCGGTGGGCTCAGCCAGAGAGACCCAGTACTTC CASSEAVGSARETQYF
many TRBJ2-3 TRBV7-2 TRBD2 TGTGCCAGCAGCTCCCAGCGGGGGGCCACAGATACGCAGTATTTT CASSSQRGATDTQYF
many TRBJ2-7 TRBV7-9 TRBD1 TGTGCCAGCAGCCCTAGACAGGGGGCGGGTGCCTACGAGCAGTACTTC CASSPRQGAGAYEQYF
many TRBJ2-6 TRBV20-1 TRBD1 TGCAGTGCTAGAGAGTCCGGACAGGGGGCGTCTGGGGCCAACGTCCTGACTTTC CSARESGQGASGANVLTF
many TRBJ1-3 TRBV7-2 . TGTGCCAGCAGCTTGGACAGTACTGGAAACACCATATATTTT CASSLDSTGNTIYF
. TRBJ1-1 TRBV10-3 . TGTGCCATCGGGGGTCTGAACACTGAAGCTTTCTTT CAIGGLNTEAFF
few TRBJ2-1 TRBV7-9 . TGTGCCAGCAGCTTATGGATTGGACCTAGCGCGTACAATGAGCAGTTCTTC CASSLWIGPSAYNEQFF
. TRBJ2-7 TRBV7-2 . TGTGCCAGCAGCCGACATGGGGCCTTAGGACAGCTGAGCTCCTACGAGCAGTACTTC CASSRHGALGQLSSYEQYF
few TRBJ2-1 TRBV5-4 . TGTGCCAGCATACGGGGGGCGCCGGTGGTAGGCAATGAGCAGTTCTTC CASIRGAPVVGNEQFF
. TRBJ2-1 TRBV15 . TGTGCCACCAGCAGAAATTACAATGAGCAGTTCTTC CATSRNYNEQFF
many TRBJ1-5 TRBV12-3/TRBV12-4 . TGTGCCAGCACTGTCGGGGATAGCAATCAGCCCCAGCATTTT CASTVGDSNQPQHF
many TRBJ1-6 TRBV7-2 TRBD1 TGTGCCAGCAGCTCTCGACAGGGGGGGAATTCACCCCTCCACTTT CASSSRQGGNSPLHF
few TRBJ1-2 TRBV18 . TGTGCCAGCTCACCCTCCAGACAGGAGACCTATGGCTACACCTTC CASSPSRQETYGYTF
many TRBJ2-1 TRBV7-2 . TGTGCCAGCAGAGGCAGGGGCGGTGAGCAGTTCTTC CASRGRGGEQFF
many TRBJ1-1 TRBV28 . TGTGCCTCGGCCCGGACGATTACCATGAACACTGAAGCTTTCTTT CASARTITMNTEAFF
many TRBJ1-5 TRBV15 . TGTGCCACCAGCAGAGATCTCGGGACCACAGACCATTTT CATSRDLGTTDHF